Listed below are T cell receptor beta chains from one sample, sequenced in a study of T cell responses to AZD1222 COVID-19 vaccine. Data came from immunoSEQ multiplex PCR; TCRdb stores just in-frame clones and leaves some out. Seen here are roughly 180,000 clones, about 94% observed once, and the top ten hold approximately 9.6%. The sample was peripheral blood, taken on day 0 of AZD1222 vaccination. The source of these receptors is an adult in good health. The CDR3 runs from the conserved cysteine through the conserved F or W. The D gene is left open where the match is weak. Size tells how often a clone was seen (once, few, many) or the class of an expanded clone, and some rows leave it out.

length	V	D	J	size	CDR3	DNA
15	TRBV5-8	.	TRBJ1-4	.	CASSLASITNEKLFF	TGTGCCAGCAGCCTGGCTTCGATCACTAATGAAAAACTGTTTTTT
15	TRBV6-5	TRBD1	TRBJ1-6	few	CASSYRDRNNSPLHF	TGTGCCAGCAGTTACCGGGACAGGAATAATTCACCCCTCCACTTT
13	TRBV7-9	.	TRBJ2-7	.	CASMPDNSYEQYF	TGTGCCAGCATGCCGGACAACTCCTACGAGCAGTACTTC
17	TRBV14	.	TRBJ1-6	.	CASSQRYWRQRNSPLHF	TGTGCCAGCAGCCAACGGTACTGGAGGCAGAGAAATTCACCCCTCCACTTT
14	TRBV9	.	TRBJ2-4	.	CASSVGAGMDIQYF	TGTGCCAGCAGCGTAGGGGCAGGGATGGACATTCAGTACTTC
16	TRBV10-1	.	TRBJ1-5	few	CASSEGCRDSNQPQHF	TGCGCCAGCAGTGAAGGGTGTCGGGATAGCAATCAGCCCCAGCATTTT
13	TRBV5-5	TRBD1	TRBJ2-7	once	CASIRTGGDEQYF	TGTGCCAGCATTCGGACAGGGGGGGACGAGCAGTACTTC
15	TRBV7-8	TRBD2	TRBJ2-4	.	CASSLTSGGVNIQYF	TGTGCCAGCAGCCTCACCTCGGGGGGGGTAAACATTCAGTACTTC
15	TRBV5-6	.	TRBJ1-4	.	CASSLVSISGEKLFF	TGTGCCAGCAGCTTGGTCTCGATCTCCGGGGAAAAACTGTTTTTT
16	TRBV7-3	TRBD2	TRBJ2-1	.	CASSLIAGGPNNEQFF	TGTGCCAGCAGCTTAATCGCGGGAGGGCCGAACAATGAGCAGTTCTTC
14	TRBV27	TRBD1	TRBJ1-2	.	CASSSFDRGTGYTF	TGTGCCAGCAGTAGCTTCGACAGGGGGACCGGCTACACCTTC
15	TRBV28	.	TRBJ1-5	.	CASSWGGRARQPQHF	TGTGCCAGCAGTTGGGGTGGCAGGGCTAGACAGCCCCAGCATTTT
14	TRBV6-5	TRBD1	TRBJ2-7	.	CASSYGTGVYEQYF	TGTGCCAGCAGTTACGGGACAGGGGTCTACGAGCAGTACTTC
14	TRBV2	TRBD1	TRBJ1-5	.	CASSPDRAVQPQHF	TGTGCCAGCAGTCCCGACAGGGCCGTGCAGCCCCAGCATTTT
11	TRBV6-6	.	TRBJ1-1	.	CASSSRTEAFF	TGTGCCAGCAGTTCGAGGACTGAAGCTTTCTTT
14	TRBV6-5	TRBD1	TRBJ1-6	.	CASSRDRAYSPLHF	TGTGCCAGCAGTAGGGACAGGGCTTATTCACCCCTCCACTTT
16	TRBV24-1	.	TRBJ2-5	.	CATSDSPGQGQETQYF	TGTGCCACCAGTGACTCTCCCGGTCAGGGACAAGAGACCCAGTACTTC
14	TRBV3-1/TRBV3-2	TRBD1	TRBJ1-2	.	CASSQPGQGYGYTF	TGTGCCAGCAGCCAACCGGGACAGGGGTATGGCTACACCTTC
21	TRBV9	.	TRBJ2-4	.	CASSVYRKGGGAELAKNIQYF	TGTGCCAGCAGCGTATATAGGAAGGGTGGGGGAGCGGAACTAGCCAAAAACATTCAGTACTTC
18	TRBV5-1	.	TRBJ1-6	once	CASSLWGRSSSYNSPLHF	TGCGCCAGCAGCTTGTGGGGCAGGTCGAGCTCCTATAATTCACCCCTCCACTTT
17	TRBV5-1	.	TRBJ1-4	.	CASSLEGNPKYNEKLFF	TGCGCCAGCAGCTTGGAAGGGAACCCAAAGTATAATGAAAAACTGTTTTTT
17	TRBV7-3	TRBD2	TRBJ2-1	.	CASSHSRLAGGSNEQFF	TGTGCCAGCAGCCACTCTAGGCTAGCGGGAGGGAGCAATGAGCAGTTCTTC
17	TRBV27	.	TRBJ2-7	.	CASSASTRGRGGYEQYF	TGTGCCAGCAGTGCATCCACCAGGGGCCGAGGGGGCTACGAGCAGTACTTC
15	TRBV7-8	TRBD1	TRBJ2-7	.	CASSRYRDSSYEQYF	TGTGCCAGCAGCCGATACCGGGACAGTTCCTACGAGCAGTACTTC
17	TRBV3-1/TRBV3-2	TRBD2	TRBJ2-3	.	CASSQEKETSGTQGQYF	TGTGCCAGCAGCCAAGAAAAAGAGACTAGCGGGACTCAGGGGCAGTATTTT
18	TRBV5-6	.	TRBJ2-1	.	CASSLAKDRTTYYNEQFF	TGTGCCAGCAGCTTGGCCAAGGACAGAACAACTTACTACAATGAGCAGTTCTTC
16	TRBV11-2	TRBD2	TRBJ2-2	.	CASSLVLAGVSGELFF	TGTGCCAGCAGCTTAGTACTAGCGGGAGTCTCCGGGGAGCTGTTTTTT
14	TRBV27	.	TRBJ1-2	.	CASSLSAGTGGYTF	TGTGCCAGCAGTTTATCGGCAGGGACCGGGGGCTACACCTTC
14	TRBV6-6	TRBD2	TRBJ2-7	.	CASNLAGGPYEQYF	TGTGCCAGCAATTTAGCGGGAGGGCCCTACGAGCAGTACTTC
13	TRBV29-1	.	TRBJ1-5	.	CSVEAGADQPQHF	TGCAGCGTTGAAGCGGGAGCGGATCAGCCCCAGCATTTT
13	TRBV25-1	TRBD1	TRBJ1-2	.	CASKDRAGYGYTF	TGTGCCAGCAAGGACAGGGCGGGCTATGGCTACACCTTC
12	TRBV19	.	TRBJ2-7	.	CASSTRGGKEYF	TGTGCCAGTAGTACCAGAGGAGGGAAGGAGTACTTC
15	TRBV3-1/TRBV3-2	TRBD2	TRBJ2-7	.	CASSLAGGLPYEQYF	TGTGCCAGCAGTTTAGCGGGAGGGCTGCCCTACGAGCAGTACTTC
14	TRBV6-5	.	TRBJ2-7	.	CASSRQGGGNEQYF	TGTGCCAGCAGTCGACAGGGAGGTGGAAACGAGCAGTACTTC
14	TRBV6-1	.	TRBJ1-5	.	CASSDGRRNQPQHF	TGTGCCAGCAGTGACGGACGGCGCAATCAGCCCCAGCATTTT
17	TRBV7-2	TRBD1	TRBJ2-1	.	CASSHKTGGPISNEQFF	TGTGCCAGCAGCCATAAAACAGGGGGCCCTATTAGCAATGAGCAGTTCTTC
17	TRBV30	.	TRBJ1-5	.	CAWSVTVPDGRNQPQHF	TGTGCCTGGAGTGTAACAGTCCCGGACGGGCGGAATCAGCCCCAGCATTTT
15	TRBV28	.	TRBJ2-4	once	CASSLIRGPKNIQYF	TGTGCCAGCAGTTTAATCCGGGGGCCCAAAAACATTCAGTACTTC
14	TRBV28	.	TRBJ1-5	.	CASSLQGENQPQHF	TGTGCCAGCAGTTTACAAGGGGAGAATCAGCCCCAGCATTTT
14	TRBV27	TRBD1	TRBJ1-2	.	CASSTGTGTYGYTF	TGTGCCAGCAGTACTGGGACAGGGACCTATGGCTACACCTTC
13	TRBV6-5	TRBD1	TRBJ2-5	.	CASGRPRGETQYF	TGTGCCAGCGGCCGCCCCAGGGGGGAGACCCAGTACTTC
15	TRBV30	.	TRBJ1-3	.	CAWSVRRSSGNTIYF	TGTGCCTGGAGTGTAAGGCGGAGCTCTGGAAACACCATATATTTT
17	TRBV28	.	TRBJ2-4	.	CASSTPGTPVAKNIQYF	TGTGCCAGCAGTACTCCTGGGACCCCTGTAGCCAAAAACATTCAGTACTTC
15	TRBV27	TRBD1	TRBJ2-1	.	CASSSGTGVSNEQFF	TGTGCCAGCAGTTCCGGGACAGGGGTTTCCAATGAGCAGTTCTTC
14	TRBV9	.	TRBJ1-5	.	CASSVGLSNQPQHF	TGTGCCAGCAGCGTAGGGCTTAGCAATCAGCCCCAGCATTTT
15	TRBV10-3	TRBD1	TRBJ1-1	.	CAISESEGASTEAFF	TGTGCCATCAGTGAGTCGGAGGGGGCAAGCACTGAAGCTTTCTTT
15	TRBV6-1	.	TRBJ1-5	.	CASSESGTSNQPQHF	TGTGCCAGCAGTGAATCGGGGACTAGCAATCAGCCCCAGCATTTT
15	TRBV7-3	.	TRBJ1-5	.	CASSPRGVSNQPQHF	TGTGCCAGCAGTCCAAGAGGGGTTAGCAATCAGCCCCAGCATTTT
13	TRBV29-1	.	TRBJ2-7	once	CSVETRAPYEQYF	TGCAGCGTTGAAACCAGGGCCCCCTACGAGCAGTACTTC